This TCR beta chain was documented in a study of cytomegalovirus exposure and HLA in healthy donors. Across the study: Some 180 million T cells yielded 117 million unique TCR beta sequences in earlier analysis. Genotyping of more than 300 donors showed that over 65% belonged to the Caucasian-associated ancestry cluster.

Study results and caveats: Rates of TCR association differed by HLA locus in a later analysis, with DRB1 highest and HLA-C lowest.

For this clone: The antigen is undetermined.

The PCR used 60 Vbeta and 13 Jbeta primers. TCRdb's table, derived via immunoSEQ multiplex PCR, lists solely in-frame clones and lacks some. The top ten hold roughly 2.1% of the sample, which has under 200,000 clones, roughly 80% seen once. Sequencing was performed on PBMCs. This TCR was sampled from a man aged 45-65 years in good health and CMV-seropositive.

The CDR3 bases are TGTGCCATCGGGGGGACAGGGCGAACCTACGAGCAGTACTTC. Protein product: CAIGGTGRTYEQYF. V is TRBV10-3 and J is TRBJ2-7; 9 bases align to TRBD1. CDR1 ENHRY and CDR2 SYGVKD come from the germline V gene. This CDR3 has 14 amino acids. V was pared by 8 bases and J by 2 bases, with 7 bases of the junction left unmatched.